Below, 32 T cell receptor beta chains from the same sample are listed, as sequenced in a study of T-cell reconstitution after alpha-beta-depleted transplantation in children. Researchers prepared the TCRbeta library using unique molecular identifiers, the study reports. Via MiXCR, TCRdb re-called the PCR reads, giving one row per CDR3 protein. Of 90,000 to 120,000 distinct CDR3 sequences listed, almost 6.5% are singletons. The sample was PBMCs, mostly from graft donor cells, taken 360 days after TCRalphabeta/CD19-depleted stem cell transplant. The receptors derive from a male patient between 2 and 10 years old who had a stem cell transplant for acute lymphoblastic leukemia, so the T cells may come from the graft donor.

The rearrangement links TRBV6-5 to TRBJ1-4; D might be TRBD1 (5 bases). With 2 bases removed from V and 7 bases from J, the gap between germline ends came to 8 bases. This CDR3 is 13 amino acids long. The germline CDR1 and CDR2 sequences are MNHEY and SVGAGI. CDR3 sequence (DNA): TGTGCCAGCAGTTACGGGAGGGGTGAAAAACTGTTTTTT. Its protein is CASSYGRGEKLFF.

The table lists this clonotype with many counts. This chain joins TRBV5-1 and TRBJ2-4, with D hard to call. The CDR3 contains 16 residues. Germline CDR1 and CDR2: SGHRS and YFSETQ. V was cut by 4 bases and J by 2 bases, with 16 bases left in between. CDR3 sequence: CASSLSVGKTKNIQYF. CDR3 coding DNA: TGCGCCAGCAGCCTTTCGGTAGGGAAAACCAAAAACATTCAGTACTTC.

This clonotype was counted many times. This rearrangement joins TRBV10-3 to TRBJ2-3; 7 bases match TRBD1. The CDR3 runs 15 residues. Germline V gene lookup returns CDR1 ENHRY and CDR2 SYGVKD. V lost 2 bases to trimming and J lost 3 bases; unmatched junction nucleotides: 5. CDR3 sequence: CAISEHRGRTDTQYF. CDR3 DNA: TGTGCCATCAGTGAGCACAGGGGAAGGACAGATACGCAGTATTTT.

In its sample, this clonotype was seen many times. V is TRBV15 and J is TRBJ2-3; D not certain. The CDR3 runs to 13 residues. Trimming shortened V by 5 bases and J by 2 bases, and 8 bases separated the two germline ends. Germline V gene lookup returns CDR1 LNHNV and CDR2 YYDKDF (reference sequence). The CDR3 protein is CATSLDPTDTQYF. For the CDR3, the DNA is TGTGCCACCAGCTTGGACCCCACAGATACGCAGTATTTT.

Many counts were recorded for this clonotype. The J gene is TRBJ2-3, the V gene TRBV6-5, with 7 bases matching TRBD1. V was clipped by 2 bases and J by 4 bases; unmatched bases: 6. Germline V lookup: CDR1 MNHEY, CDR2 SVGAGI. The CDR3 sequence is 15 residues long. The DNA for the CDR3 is TGTGCCAGCAGTTACGGACAGGTCCTTGCAGATACGCAGTATTTT. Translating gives CASSYGQVLADTQYF.

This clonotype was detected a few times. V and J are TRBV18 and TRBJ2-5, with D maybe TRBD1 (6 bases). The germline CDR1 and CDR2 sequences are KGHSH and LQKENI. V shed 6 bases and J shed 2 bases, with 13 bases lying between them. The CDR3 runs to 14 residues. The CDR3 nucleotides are TGTGCCAGCTCCCCCGGGACAACTCAAGAGACCCAGTACTTC. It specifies CASSPGTTQETQYF.

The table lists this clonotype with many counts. The chain's CDR3 is CATSPDRTGELFF. The CDR3 DNA is TGTGCCACCAGCCCCGACCGCACCGGGGAGCTGTTTTTT. J is TRBJ2-2 and V is TRBV15, with unresolved D. This CDR3 has 13 amino acids. The germline CDR1 and CDR2 sequences are LNHNV and YYDKDF (reference sequence). V was cut by 5 bases and J by 4 bases, with 8 bases left in between.

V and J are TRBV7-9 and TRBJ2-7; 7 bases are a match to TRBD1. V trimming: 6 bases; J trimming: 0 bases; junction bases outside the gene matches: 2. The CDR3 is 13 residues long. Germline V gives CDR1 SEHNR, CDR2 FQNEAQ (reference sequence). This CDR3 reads CASRPGGSYEQYF. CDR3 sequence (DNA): TGTGCCAGCAGACCAGGGGGCTCCTACGAGCAGTACTTC.

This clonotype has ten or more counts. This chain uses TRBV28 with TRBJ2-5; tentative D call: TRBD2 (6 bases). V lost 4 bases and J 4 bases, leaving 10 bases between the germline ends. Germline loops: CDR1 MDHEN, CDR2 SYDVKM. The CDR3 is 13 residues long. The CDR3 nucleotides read TGTGCCAGCAGTTCCGGACTACGAGAGACCCAGTACTTC. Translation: CASSSGLRETQYF.

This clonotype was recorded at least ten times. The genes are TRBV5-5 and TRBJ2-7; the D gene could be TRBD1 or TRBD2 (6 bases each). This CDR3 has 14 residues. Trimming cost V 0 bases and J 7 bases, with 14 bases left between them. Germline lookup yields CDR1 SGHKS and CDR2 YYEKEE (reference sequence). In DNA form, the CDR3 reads TGTGCCAGCAGCTTGGTAGGGGGGACGAGGGAGCAGTACTTC. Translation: CASSLVGGTREQYF.

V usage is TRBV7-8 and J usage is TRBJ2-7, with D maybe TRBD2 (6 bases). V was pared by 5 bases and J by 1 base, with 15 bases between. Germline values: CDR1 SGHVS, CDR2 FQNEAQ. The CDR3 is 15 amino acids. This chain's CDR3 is CASSHRDFFSYEQYF. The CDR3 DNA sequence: TGTGCCAGCAGCCACCGGGACTTTTTTTCCTACGAGCAGTACTTC.

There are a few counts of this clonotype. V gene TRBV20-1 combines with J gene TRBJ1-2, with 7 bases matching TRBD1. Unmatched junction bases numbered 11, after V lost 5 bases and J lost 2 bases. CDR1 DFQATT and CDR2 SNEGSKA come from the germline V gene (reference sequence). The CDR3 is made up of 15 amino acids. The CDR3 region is CSAYRQGGSNYGYTF. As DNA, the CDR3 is TGCAGTGCTTACCGACAGGGAGGCTCAAACTATGGCTACACCTTC.

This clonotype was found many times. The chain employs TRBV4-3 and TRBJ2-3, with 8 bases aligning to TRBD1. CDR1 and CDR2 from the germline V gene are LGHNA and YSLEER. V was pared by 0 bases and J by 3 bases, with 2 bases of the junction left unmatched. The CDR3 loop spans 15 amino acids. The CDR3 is CASSQEGDRTDTQYF. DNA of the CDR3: TGCGCCAGCAGCCAAGAGGGGGACAGGACAGATACGCAGTATTTT.

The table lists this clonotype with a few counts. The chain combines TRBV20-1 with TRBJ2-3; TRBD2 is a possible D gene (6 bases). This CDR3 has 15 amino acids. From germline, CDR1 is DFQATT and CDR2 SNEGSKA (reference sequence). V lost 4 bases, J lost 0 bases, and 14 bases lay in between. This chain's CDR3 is CSAIGGSTSTDTQYF. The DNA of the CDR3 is TGCAGTGCTATCGGGGGTTCTACTAGCACAGATACGCAGTATTTT.

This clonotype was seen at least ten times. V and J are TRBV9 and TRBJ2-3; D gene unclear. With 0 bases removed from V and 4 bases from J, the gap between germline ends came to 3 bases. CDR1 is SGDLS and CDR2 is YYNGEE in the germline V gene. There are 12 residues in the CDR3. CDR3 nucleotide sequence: TGTGCCAGCAGCGTAGATTCAGATACGCAGTATTTT. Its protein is CASSVDSDTQYF.

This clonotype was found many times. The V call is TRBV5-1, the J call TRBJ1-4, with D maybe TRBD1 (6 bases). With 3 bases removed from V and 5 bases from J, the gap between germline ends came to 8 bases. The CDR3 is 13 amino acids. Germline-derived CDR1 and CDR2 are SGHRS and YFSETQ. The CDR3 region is CASSSGQNEKLFF. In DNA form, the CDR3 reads TGCGCCAGCAGCTCTGGACAGAATGAAAAACTGTTTTTT.

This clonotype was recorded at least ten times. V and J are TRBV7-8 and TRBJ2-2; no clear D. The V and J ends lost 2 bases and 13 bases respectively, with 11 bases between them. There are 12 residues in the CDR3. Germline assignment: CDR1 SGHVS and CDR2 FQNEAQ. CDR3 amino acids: CASSLYKDGLFF. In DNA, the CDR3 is TGTGCCAGCAGCTTATATAAGGACGGGCTGTTTTTT. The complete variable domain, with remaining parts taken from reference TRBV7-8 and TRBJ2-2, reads GAGVSQSPRYKVAKRGQDVALRCDPISGHVSLFWYQQALGQGPEFLTYFQNEAQLDKSGLPSDRFFAERPEGSVSTLKIQRTQQEDSAVYLCASSLYKDGLFFGEGSRLTVL.

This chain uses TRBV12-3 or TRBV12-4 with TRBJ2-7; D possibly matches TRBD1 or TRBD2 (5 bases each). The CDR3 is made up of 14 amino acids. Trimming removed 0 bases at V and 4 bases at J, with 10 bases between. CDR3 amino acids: CASSLARWGYEQYF. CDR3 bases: TGTGCCAGCAGTTTAGCTAGGTGGGGGTACGAGCAGTACTTC.

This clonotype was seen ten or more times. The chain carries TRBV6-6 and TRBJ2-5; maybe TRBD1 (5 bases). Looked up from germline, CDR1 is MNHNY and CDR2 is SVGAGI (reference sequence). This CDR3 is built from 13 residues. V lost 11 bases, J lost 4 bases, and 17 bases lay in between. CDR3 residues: CAAKRGGAETQYF. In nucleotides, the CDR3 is TGTGCCGCAAAAAGGGGTGGGGCAGAGACCCAGTACTTC.

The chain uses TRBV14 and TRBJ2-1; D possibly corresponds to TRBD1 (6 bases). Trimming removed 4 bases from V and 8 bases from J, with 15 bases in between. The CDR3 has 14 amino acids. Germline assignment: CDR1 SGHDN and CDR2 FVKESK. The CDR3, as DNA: TGTGCCAGCAGCCGAGTACAGGGAAGAGATGAGCAGTTCTTC. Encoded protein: CASSRVQGRDEQFF.

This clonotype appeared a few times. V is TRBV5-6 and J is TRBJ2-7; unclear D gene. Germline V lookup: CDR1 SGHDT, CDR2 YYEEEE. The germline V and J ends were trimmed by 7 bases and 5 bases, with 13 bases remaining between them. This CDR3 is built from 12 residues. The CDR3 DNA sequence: TGTGCCAGCGGCGAAGAACCGGACGAGCAGTACTTC. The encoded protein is CASGEEPDEQYF.

CDR3 nucleotides: TGTGCCACCCAACCGGGACAGAAAAAAAATTCACCCCTCCACTTT. Its translation: CATQPGQKKNSPLHF. The chain combines TRBV10-3 with TRBJ1-6, with 7 bases that match TRBD1. The CDR3 contains 15 residues. From germline, CDR1 is ENHRY and CDR2 SYGVKD. V was clipped by 10 bases and J by 7 bases; unmatched bases: 13.

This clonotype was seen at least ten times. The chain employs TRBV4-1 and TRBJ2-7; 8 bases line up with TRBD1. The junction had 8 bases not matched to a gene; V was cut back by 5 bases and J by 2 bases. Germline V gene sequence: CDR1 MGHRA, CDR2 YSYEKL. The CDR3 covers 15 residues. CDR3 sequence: CASSFHRGVPYEQYF. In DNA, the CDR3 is TGCGCCAGCAGCTTCCACAGGGGGGTACCCTACGAGCAGTACTTC.

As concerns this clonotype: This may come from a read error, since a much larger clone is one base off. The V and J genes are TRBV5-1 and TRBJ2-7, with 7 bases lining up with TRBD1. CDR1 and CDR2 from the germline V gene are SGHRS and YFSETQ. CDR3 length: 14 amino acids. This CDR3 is CARSLKGALYEQYF. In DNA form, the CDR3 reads TGCGCCAGGAGCTTGAAGGGGGCCCTCTACGAGCAGTACTTC. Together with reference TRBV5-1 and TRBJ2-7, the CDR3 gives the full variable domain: KAGVTQTPRYLIKTRGQQVTLSCSPISGHRSVSWYQQTPGQGLQFLFEYFSETQRNKGNFPGRFSGRQFSNSRSEMNVSTLELGDSALYLCARSLKGALYEQYFGPGTRLTVT.

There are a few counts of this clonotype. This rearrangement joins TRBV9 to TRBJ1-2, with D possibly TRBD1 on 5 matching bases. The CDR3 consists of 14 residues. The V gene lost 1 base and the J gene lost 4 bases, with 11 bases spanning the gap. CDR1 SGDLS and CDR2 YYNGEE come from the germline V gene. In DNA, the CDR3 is TGTGCCAGCAGCGTAATCGGGGGAGCCTATGGCTACACCTTC. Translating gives CASSVIGGAYGYTF.

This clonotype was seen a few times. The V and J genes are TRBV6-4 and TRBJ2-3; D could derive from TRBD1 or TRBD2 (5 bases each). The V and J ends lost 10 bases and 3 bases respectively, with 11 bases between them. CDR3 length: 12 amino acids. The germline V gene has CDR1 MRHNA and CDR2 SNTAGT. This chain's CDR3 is CATGWGTDTQYF. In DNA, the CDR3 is TGTGCCACTGGCTGGGGGACAGATACGCAGTATTTT.

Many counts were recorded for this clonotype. The CDR3 region has the DNA TGTGCCAGCAGTTCTAGTGGGGACAGGGCCGAAAAACTGTTTTTT. Amino acid sequence: CASSSSGDRAEKLFF. The V and J genes are TRBV6-6 and TRBJ1-4, with TRBD1 matching over 9 bases. Looked up from germline, CDR1 is MNHNY and CDR2 is SVGAGI (reference sequence). CDR3 length: 15 amino acids. V lost 4 bases, J lost 8 bases, and 8 bases stayed unmatched.

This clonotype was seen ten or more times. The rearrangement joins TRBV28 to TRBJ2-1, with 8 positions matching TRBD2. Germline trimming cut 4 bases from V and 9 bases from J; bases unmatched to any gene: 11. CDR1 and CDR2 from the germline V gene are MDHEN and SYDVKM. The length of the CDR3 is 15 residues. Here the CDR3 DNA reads TGTGCCAGCAGTTCCGCGGGAGGCCCAGGCACTGAGCAGTTCTTC. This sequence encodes CASSSAGGPGTEQFF.

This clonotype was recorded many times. CDR3 residues: CASIKSRAYNEQFF. CDR3 nucleotides: TGTGCCAGCATCAAGAGTAGGGCCTACAATGAGCAGTTCTTC. The genes are TRBV12-3 or TRBV12-4 and TRBJ2-1; no reliable D call. The V end lost 7 bases, the J end lost 2 bases, and 12 bases lay between the germline ends. The length of the CDR3 is 14 residues.

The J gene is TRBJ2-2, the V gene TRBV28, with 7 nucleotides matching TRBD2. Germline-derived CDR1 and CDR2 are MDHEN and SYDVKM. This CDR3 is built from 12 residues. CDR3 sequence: CGGGRDTGELFF. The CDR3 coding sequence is TGTGGCGGCGGGAGAGACACCGGGGAGCTGTTTTTT.

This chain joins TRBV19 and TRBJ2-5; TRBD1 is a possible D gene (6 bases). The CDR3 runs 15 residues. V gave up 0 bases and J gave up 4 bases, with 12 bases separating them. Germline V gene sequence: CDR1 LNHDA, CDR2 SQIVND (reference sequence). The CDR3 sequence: CASSIDTARGETQYF. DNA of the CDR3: TGTGCCAGTAGTATAGACACAGCCAGGGGAGAGACCCAGTACTTC.

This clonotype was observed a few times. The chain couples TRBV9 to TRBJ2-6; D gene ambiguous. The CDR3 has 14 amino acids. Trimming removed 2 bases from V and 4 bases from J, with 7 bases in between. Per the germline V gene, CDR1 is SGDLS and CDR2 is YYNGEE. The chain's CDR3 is CASSVMVGANVLTF. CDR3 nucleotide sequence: TGTGCCAGCAGCGTGATGGTGGGGGCCAACGTCCTGACTTTC.